One sample yielded the 5 T cell receptor beta chains listed below, sequenced in a study of tumor and adjacent non-tumor tissue in lung cancer. TCRbeta libraries were built with three rounds of nested PCR, modified from ARM-PCR. TCRdb reprocessed the multiplex PCR reads with MiXCR, giving one entry per CDR3 protein. This sample has more than 85,000 distinct CDR3 sequences, with 75% found just once. RNA was extracted from bulk tissue without any cell sorting. The specimen was lung tumor tissue. All receptors come from a woman aged 55-70 years with non-small cell lung cancer.

This clonotype has a count of ten or more. The junction and the germline gene differ at one end; a read error may be behind it. This chain's CDR3 is CSGKNNEAFF. The DNA of the CDR3 is TGCAGCGGAAAAAACAATGAAGCTTTCTTT. This chain joins TRBV29-1 and TRBJ1-1; D is undetermined. The CDR3 consists of 10 residues. Germline V gene sequence: CDR1 SQVTM, CDR2 ANQGSEA. Complete variable domain (other parts from reference TRBV29-1 and TRBJ1-1): SAVISQKPSRDICQRGTSLTIQCQVDSQVTMMFWYRQQPGQSLTLIATANQGSEATYESGFVIDKFPISRPNLTFSTLTVSNMSPEDSSIYLCSGKNNEAFFGQGTRLTVV.

In this sample, this clonotype turned up many times. This chain links TRBV29-1 with TRBJ2-3, with D perhaps matching TRBD1 or TRBD2 (5 bases each). Between the trimmed V and J ends, which lost 4 bases and 4 bases, there was a span of 18 bases. The V gene's germline CDR1 is SQVTM and CDR2 ANQGSEA. CDR3 size: 15 residues. The CDR3 sequence: CSVVGLARSPDTQYF. In DNA form, the CDR3 reads TGCAGCGTTGTGGGGCTAGCTAGGAGCCCAGATACGCAGTATTTT.

Comments on this clonotype: This CDR3 fails to terminate in the conserved phenylalanine or tryptophan, so it likely reflects a read error. The CDR3, as DNA: TGTGCCAGCAGCCCCTGGGGGGGGGGTAACACTGAAGCTTTCTAT. This codes for CASSPWGGGNTEAFY. This sequence joins TRBV11-2 and TRBJ1-1, with a possible D match to TRBD1 (5 bases). V gave up 5 bases and J gave up 2 bases, with 15 bases separating them. Per germline, CDR1 SGHAT and CDR2 FQNNGV. The length of the CDR3 is 15 residues.

This clonotype was seen just once. The missing conserved phenylalanine or tryptophan at the end of this CDR3 makes a read error likely. The chain employs TRBV6-2 or TRBV6-3 and TRBJ2-7, with unresolved D. The CDR3 runs to 14 residues. V lost 8 bases and J lost 2, with 16 bases in between. Germline lookup yields CDR1 MNHEY and CDR2 SVGEGT. CDR3 bases: TGTGCCAGCGTCCCCCACGGCCCACCCTACGAGCAGTACTCC. Protein product: CASVPHGPPYEQYS.

In its sample, this clonotype was seen a few times. Being one base from a much bigger clone, this may be a read error. CDR3 DNA sequence: TGTGCCAGCAGTTCCCCCGCTGCGGGGGAAAAACTGCTTTTT. Its protein is CASSSPAAGEKLLF. V gene TRBV6-5 combines with J gene TRBJ1-4; D is perhaps TRBD1 (5 bases). Germline V gives CDR1 MNHEY, CDR2 SVGAGI. CDR3 length: 14 amino acids.